This T cell receptor beta chain was sequenced in a study of blood T cell repertoires in COVID-19. Study-wide background: Specimens from acute and convalescent COVID-19 originated in the United States, Italy and Spain. PBMCs, B-cell-depleted T cells, or T cells were the source of the cDNA or gDNA that made up the material.

The germline CDR1 and CDR2 sequences are SGHVS and FNYEAQ. With 5 bases removed from V and 7 bases from J, the gap between germline ends came to 20 bases. The CDR3 is made up of 15 amino acids. Method: immunoSEQ multiplex PCR; TCRdb's copy keeps in-frame clones and lacks some. This repertoire shows about 97,000 clones, roughly 80% found once; its top ten account for roughly 4.4%. The V call is TRBV7-6, the J call TRBJ1-1, with a tentative D call TRBD1 (5 bases). Material for sequencing was peripheral blood. The source of this sequence is a man between 60 and 75 years old with acute or convalescent COVID-19. The DNA for the CDR3 is TGTGCCAGCAGCCCTTTGGCGACGGGGGTGGGTGAAGCTTTCTTT. It encodes CASSPLATGVGEAFF.